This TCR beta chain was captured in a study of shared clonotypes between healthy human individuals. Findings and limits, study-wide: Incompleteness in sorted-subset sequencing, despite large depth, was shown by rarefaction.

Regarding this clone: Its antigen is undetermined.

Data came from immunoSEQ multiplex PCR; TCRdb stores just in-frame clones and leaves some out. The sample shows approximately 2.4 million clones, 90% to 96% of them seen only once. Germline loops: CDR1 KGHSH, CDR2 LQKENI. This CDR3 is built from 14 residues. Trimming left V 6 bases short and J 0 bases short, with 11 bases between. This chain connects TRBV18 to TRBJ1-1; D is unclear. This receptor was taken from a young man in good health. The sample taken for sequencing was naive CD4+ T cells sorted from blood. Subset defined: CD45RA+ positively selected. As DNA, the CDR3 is TGTGCCAGCTCCCCCAGGAAGATGAACACTGAAGCTTTCTTT. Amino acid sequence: CASSPRKMNTEAFF.